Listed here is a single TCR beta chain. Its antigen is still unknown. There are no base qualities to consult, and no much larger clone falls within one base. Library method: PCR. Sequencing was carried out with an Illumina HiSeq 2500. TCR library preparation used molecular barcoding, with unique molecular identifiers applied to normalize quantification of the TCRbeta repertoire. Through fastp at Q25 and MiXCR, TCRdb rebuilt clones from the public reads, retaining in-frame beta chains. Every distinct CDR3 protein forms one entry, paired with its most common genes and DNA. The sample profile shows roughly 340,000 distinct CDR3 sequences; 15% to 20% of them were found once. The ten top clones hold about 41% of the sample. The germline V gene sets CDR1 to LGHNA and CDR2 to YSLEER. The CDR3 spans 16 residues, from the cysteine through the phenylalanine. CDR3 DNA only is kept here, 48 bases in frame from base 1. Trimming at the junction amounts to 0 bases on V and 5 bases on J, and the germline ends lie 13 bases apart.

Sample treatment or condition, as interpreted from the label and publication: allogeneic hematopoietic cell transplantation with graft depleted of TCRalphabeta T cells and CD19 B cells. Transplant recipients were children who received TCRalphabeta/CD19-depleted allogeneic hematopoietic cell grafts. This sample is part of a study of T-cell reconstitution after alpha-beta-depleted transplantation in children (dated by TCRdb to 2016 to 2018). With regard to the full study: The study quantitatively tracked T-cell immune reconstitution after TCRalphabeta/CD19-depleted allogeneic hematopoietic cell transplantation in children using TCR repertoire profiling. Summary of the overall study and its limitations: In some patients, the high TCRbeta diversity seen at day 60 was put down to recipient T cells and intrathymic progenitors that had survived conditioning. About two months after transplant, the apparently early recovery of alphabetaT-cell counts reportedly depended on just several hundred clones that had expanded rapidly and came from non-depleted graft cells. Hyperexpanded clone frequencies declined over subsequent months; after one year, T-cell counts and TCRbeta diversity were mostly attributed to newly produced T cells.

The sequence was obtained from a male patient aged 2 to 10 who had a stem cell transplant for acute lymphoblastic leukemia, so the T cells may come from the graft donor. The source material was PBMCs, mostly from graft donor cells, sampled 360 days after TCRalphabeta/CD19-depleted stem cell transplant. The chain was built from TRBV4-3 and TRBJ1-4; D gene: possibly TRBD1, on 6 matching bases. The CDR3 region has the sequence CASSQDGRGGNEKLFF. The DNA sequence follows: TGCGCCAGCAGCCAAGATGGGAGGGGGGGGAATGAAAAACTGTTTTTT.